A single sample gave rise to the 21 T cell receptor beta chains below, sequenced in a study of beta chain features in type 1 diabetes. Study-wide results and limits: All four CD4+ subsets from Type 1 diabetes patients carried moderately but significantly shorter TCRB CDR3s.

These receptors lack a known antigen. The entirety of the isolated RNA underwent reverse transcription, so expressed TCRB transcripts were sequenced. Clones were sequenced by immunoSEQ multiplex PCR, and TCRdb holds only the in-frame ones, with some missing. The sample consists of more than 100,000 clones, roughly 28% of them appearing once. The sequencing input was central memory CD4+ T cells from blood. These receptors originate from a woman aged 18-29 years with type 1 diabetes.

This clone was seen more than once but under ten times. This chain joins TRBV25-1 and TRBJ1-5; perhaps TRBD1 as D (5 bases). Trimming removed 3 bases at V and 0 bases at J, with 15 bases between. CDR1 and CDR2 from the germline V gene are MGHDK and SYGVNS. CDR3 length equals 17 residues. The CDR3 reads CASSDDSGVVSNQPQHF. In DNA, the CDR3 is TGTGCCAGCAGTGACGACAGCGGGGTGGTTAGCAATCAGCCCCAGCATTTT.

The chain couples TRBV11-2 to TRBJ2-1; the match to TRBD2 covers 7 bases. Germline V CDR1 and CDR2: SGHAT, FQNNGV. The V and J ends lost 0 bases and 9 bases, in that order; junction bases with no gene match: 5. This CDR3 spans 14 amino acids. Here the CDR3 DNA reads TGTGCCAGCAGCTTAGAAGTGGCGGGAGCTGAGCAGTTCTTC. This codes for CASSLEVAGAEQFF. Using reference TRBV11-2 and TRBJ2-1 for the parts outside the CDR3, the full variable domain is EAGVAQSPRYKIIEKRQSVAFWCNPISGHATLYWYQQILGQGPKLLIQFQNNGVVDDSQLPKDRFSAERLKGVDSTLKIQPAKLEDSAVYLCASSLEVAGAEQFFGPGTRLTVL.

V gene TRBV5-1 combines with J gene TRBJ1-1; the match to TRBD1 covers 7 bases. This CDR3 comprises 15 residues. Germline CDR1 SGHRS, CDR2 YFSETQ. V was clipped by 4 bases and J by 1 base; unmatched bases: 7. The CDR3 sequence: CASSDSQGRNTEAFF. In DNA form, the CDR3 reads TGCGCCAGCAGCGATTCACAGGGGAGGAACACTGAAGCTTTCTTT.

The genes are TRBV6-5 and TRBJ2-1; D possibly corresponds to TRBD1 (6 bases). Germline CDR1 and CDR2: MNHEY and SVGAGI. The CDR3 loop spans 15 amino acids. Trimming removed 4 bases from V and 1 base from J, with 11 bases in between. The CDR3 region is CASSFDRRSYNEQFF. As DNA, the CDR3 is TGTGCCAGCAGTTTCGACAGGAGATCCTACAATGAGCAGTTCTTC.

The CDR3 DNA reads as TGTGCCAGCAGCGGTAGCGGGATAGGTTTATACAATGAGCAGTTCTTC. The encoded protein is CASSGSGIGLYNEQFF. The chain links TRBV9 to TRBJ2-1, with 8 bases identical to TRBD2. Losses at the gene ends were 3 bases for V and 4 bases for J; bases not matched to a gene: 9. Germline V lookup: CDR1 SGDLS, CDR2 YYNGEE. The CDR3 runs to 16 residues. Full variable domain (outside the CDR3, taken from reference TRBV9 and TRBJ2-1): DSGVTQTPKHLITATGQRVTLRCSPRSGDLSVYWYQQSLDQGLQFLIQYYNGEERAKGNILERFSAQQFPDLHSELNLSSLELGDSALYFCASSGSGIGLYNEQFFGPGTRLTVL.

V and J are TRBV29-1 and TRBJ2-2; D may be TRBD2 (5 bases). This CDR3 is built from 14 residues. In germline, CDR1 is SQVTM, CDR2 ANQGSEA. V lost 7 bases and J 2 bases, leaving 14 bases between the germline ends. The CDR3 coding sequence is TGCAGCGCCCGGGATCTAACTAACACCGGGGAGCTGTTTTTT. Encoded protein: CSARDLTNTGELFF.

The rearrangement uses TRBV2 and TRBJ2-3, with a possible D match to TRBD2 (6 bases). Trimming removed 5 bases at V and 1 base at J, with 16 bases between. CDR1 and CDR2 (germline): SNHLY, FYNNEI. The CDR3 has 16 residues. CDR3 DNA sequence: TGTGCCAGCAGTCCCCGCTCGCCGGGAGGCACAGATACGCAGTATTTT. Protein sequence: CASSPRSPGGTDTQYF.

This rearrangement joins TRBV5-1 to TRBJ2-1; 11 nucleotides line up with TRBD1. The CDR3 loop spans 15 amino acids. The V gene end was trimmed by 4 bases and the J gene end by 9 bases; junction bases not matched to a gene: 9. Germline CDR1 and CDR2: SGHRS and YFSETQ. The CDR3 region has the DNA TGCGCCAGCAGCCCCGGGACAGGGGGTCCCGGTGAGCAGTTCTTC. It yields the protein CASSPGTGGPGEQFF. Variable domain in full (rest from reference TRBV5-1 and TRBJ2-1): KAGVTQTPRYLIKTRGQQVTLSCSPISGHRSVSWYQQTPGQGLQFLFEYFSETQRNKGNFPGRFSGRQFSNSRSEMNVSTLELGDSALYLCASSPGTGGPGEQFFGPGTRLTVL.

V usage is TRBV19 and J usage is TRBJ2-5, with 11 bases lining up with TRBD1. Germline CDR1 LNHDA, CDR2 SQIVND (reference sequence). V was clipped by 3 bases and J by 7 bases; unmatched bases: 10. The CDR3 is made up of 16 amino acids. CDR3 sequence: CASSISGTGGVGTQYF. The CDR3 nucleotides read TGTGCCAGTAGTATTTCCGGGACAGGGGGAGTGGGGACCCAGTACTTC. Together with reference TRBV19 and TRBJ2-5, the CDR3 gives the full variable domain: DGGITQSPKYLFRKEGQNVTLSCEQNLNHDAMYWYRQDPGQGLRLIYYSQIVNDFQKGDIAEGYSVSREKKESFPLTVTSAQKNPTAFYLCASSISGTGGVGTQYFGPGTRLLVL.

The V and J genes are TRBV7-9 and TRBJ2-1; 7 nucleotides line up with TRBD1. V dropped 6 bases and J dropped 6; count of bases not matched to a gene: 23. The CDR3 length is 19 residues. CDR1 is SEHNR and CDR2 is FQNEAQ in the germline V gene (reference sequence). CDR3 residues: CASRPVRDRTLIPLNEQFF. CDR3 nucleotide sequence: TGTGCCAGCAGACCCGTCCGGGACAGAACTTTAATCCCCCTCAATGAGCAGTTCTTC.

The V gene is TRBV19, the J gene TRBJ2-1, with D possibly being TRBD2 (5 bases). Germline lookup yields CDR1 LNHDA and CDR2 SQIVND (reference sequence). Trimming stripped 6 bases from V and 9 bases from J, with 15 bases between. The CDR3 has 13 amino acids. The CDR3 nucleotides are TGTGCCAGTAGGACCGAGGGTACGCGTGAGCAGTTCTTC. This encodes CASRTEGTREQFF.

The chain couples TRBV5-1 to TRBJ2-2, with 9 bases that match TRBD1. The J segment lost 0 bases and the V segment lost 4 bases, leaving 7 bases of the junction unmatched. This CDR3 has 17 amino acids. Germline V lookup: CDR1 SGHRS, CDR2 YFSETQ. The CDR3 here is CASSLTGTGTNTGELFF. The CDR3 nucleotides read TGCGCCAGCAGCCTGACCGGGACAGGGACGAACACCGGGGAGCTGTTTTTT.

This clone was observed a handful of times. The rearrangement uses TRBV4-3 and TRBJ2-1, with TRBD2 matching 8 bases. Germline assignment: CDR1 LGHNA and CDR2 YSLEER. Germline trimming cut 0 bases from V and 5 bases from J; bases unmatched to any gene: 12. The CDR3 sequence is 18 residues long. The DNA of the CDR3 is TGCGCCAGCAGCCAAGAAAACCCCTGGACTAGCCGCGACAATGAGCAGTTCTTC. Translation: CASSQENPWTSRDNEQFF.

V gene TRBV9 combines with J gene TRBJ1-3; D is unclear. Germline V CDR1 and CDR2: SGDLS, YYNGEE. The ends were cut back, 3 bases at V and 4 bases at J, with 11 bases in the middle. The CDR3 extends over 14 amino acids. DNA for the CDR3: TGTGCCAGCAGCGCCCGGGGTGAGGGAAACACCATATATTTT. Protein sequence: CASSARGEGNTIYF.

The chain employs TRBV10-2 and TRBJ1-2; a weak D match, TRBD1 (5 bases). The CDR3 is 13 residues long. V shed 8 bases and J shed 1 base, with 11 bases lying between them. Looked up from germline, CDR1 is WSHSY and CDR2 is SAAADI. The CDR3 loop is CASRQGGNYGYTF. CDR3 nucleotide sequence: TGCGCCAGCCGCCAGGGTGGTAACTATGGCTACACCTTC.

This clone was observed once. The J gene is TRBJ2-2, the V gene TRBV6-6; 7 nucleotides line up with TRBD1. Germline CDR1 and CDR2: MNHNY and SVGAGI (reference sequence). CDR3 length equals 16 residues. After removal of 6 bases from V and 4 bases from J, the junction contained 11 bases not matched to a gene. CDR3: CASRETGQASTGELFF. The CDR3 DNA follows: TGTGCCAGCAGAGAGACAGGACAGGCCTCCACCGGGGAGCTGTTTTTT.

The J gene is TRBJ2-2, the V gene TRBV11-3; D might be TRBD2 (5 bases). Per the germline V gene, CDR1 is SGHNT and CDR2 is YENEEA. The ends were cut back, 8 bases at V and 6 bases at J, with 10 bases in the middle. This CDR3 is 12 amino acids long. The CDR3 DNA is TGTGCCAGCCGACCTAGCTCCGGGGAGCTGTTTTTT. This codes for CASRPSSGELFF. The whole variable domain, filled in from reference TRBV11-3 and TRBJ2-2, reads EAGVVQSPRYKIIEKKQPVAFWCNPISGHNTLYWYLQNLGQGPELLIRYENEEAVDDSQLPKDRFSAERLKGVDSTLKIQPAELGDSAVYLCASRPSSGELFFGEGSRLTVL.

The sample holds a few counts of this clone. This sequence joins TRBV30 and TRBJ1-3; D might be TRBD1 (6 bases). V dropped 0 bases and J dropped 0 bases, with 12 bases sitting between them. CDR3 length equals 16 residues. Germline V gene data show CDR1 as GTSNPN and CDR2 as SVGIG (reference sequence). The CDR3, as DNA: TGTGCCTGGAGTGTATCGACAGGCAACTCTGGAAACACCATATATTTT. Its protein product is CAWSVSTGNSGNTIYF.

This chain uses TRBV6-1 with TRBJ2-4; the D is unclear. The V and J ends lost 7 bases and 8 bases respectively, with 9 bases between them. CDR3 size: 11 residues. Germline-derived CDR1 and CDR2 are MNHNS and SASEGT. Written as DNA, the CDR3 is TGTGCCAGCACCCTAGAGGACATTCAGTACTTC. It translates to CASTLEDIQYF.

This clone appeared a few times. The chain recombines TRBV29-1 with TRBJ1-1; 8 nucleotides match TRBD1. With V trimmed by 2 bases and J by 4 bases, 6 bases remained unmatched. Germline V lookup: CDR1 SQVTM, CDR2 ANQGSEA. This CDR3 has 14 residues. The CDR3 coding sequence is TGCAGCGTTGAATCGACAGGGGTCGGCACTGAAGCTTTCTTT. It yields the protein CSVESTGVGTEAFF.

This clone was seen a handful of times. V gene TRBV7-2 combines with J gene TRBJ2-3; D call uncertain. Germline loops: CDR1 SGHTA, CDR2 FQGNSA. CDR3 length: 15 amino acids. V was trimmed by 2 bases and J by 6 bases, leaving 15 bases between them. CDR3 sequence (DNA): TGTGCCAGCAGCTTAAAAGCGAGTGGTTTTGATACGCAGTATTTT. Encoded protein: CASSLKASGFDTQYF.